What follows are 9 T cell receptor beta chains derived from one specimen sequenced in a study of blood T cells in healthy people across ages. PCR was performed a second time for about 7 to 11 cycles using a sample-barcoded 5' primer and a J-beta primer mix. TCRdb redid the calling of the 5' RACE reads with MiXCR, one entry per CDR3 protein. The sample has fewer than 900,000 distinct CDR3 sequences; roughly two fifths are singletons. Sequences were obtained from blood. The origin of the receptors is a woman aged 55-75 years in good health.

This clonotype was detected only a few times. The chain couples TRBV7-3 to TRBJ2-3; 8 bases fit TRBD1. CDR1 is SGHTA, CDR2 FQGTGA, per germline. V gave up 5 bases and J gave up 0 bases; unmatched junction bases: 7. The CDR3 length is 16 residues. CDR3 bases: TGTGCCAGCAGCCCCCCCGGGACAGGAAGCACAGATACGCAGTATTTT. Protein sequence: CASSPPGTGSTDTQYF.

The genes are TRBV29-1 and TRBJ1-1; D unclear. Germline-derived CDR1 and CDR2 are SQVTM and ANQGSEA. V lost 6 bases to trimming and J lost 0 bases, with 11 bases between them. The CDR3 has 13 residues. The CDR3 sequence: CSVCRELNTEAFF. In DNA form, the CDR3 reads TGCAGCGTCTGCCGGGAATTGAACACTGAAGCTTTCTTT.

V usage is TRBV6-5 and J usage is TRBJ2-6, with D perhaps being TRBD1 or TRBD2 (5 bases each). Trimming took off 8 bases at V and 0 bases at J, with 14 bases between the two ends. The CDR3 runs 16 residues. CDR1 is MNHEY, CDR2 SVGAGI, per germline. This chain's CDR3 is CASSFEGSSGANVLTF. The CDR3 nucleotides are TGTGCCAGCTCCTTCGAGGGGAGCTCTGGGGCCAACGTCCTGACTTTC.

V gene TRBV6-5 combines with J gene TRBJ2-7, with 12 bases that match TRBD2. Germline CDR1 MNHEY, CDR2 SVGAGI. CDR3 size: 16 residues. The junction had 8 bases not matched to a gene; V was cut back by 6 bases and J by 2 bases. CDR3 in amino acids: CASSQRLAGAPYEQYF. In nucleotides, the CDR3 is TGTGCCAGCAGCCAACGACTAGCGGGAGCTCCCTACGAGCAGTACTTC.

This chain's CDR3 is CATSRETGNGYTF. For the CDR3, the DNA is TGTGCCACCAGCAGAGAAACGGGAAATGGCTACACCTTC. The genes are TRBV15 and TRBJ1-2, with D hard to call. Germline V gives CDR1 LNHNV, CDR2 YYDKDF (reference sequence). The CDR3 spans 13 residues. V was pared by 0 bases and J by 6 bases, with 8 bases between.

This clonotype was seen ten or more times. This chain uses TRBV20-1 with TRBJ2-5, with TRBD2 matching over 7 bases. J was trimmed by 1 base and V by 6 bases; bases with no gene match: 5. CDR1 is DFQATT and CDR2 is SNEGSKA in the germline V gene (reference sequence). The CDR3 runs to 13 residues. In DNA form, the CDR3 reads TGCAGTGCCACTGGGACTACCCAAGAGACCCAGTACTTC. This translates into CSATGTTQETQYF.

This clonotype has a handful of counts. This chain connects TRBV5-8 to TRBJ2-3; D is ambiguous. The germline V gene has CDR1 SGHTS and CDR2 YDEGEE. With 1 base removed from V and 7 bases from J, the gap between germline ends came to 10 bases. This CDR3 region has 13 residues. CDR3 region: CASSLSWPNTQYF. The CDR3 DNA reads TGTGCCAGCAGCTTGAGTTGGCCCAATACGCAGTATTTT.

J is TRBJ1-2 and V is TRBV6-5, with D possibly matching TRBD1 (5 bases). Germline V CDR1 and CDR2: MNHEY, SVGAGI. The CDR3 is made up of 14 amino acids. Trimming pared 5 bases from V and 0 bases from J, leaving 10 bases between. The CDR3 here is CASSRAGPNYGYTF. In nucleotides, the CDR3 is TGTGCCAGCAGTCGGGCAGGGCCTAACTATGGCTACACCTTC.

The chain combines TRBV7-2 with TRBJ2-3; no clear D. CDR3 size: 16 residues. Germline V gene sequence: CDR1 SGHTA, CDR2 FQGNSA. Trimming removed 5 bases at V and 0 bases at J, with 15 bases between. CDR3 DNA: TGTGCCAGCAGCCTATCTCCTCTCCTTAGCACAGATACGCAGTATTTT. Its protein is CASSLSPLLSTDTQYF.